These 5 T cell receptor beta chains came from one sample sequenced in a study of blood T cell repertoires in COVID-19. Only in-frame clones appear in the TCRdb table, and some are missing; sequencing was by immunoSEQ multiplex PCR. The sample records 300,000 to 450,000 clones, 88% being singletons. The sample taken for sequencing was PBMCs or T cells enriched from blood (not recorded which). These receptors all stem from a woman aged 25 to 45 who had been exposed to COVID-19.

V gene TRBV2 combines with J gene TRBJ1-1; D unresolved. The V and J ends lost 7 bases and 8 bases respectively, with 17 bases between them. Germline values: CDR1 SNHLY, CDR2 FYNNEI. The CDR3 is 13 amino acids. CDR3 in DNA: TGTGCCAGCACCCGCGAGTCAGGTCTAGAAGCTTTCTTT. Translated, it gives CASTRESGLEAFF.

V is TRBV28 and J is TRBJ2-5, with TRBD2 matching over 10 bases. CDR1 is MDHEN and CDR2 is SYDVKM in the germline V gene. The CDR3 totals 15 residues. Trimming removed 8 bases from V and 5 bases from J; junction bases left unmatched: 11. The CDR3 protein is CASWTSGIPRETQYF. DNA for the CDR3: TGTGCCAGCTGGACTAGCGGAATCCCCAGGGAGACCCAGTACTTC.

The chain has TRBV10-3 and TRBJ1-4; D gene unclear. The ends were cut back, 0 bases at V and 6 bases at J, with 11 bases in the middle. The CDR3 loop spans 15 amino acids. Germline V CDR1 and CDR2: ENHRY, SYGVKD. The CDR3 reads CAISESRQRDEKLFF. The CDR3 DNA reads as TGTGCCATCAGTGAGTCGAGGCAGAGGGATGAAAAACTGTTTTTT.

The J gene is TRBJ1-5, the V gene TRBV4-2; D call uncertain. This CDR3 contains 13 residues. Trimming cost V 1 base and J 7 bases, with 8 bases left between them. Germline CDR1 reads LGHNA; CDR2 reads YNFKEQ. The CDR3, as DNA: TGTGCCAGCAGCCAAGGGGAGGGACAGCCCCAGCATTTT. Translating gives CASSQGEGQPQHF.

The genes are TRBV7-3 and TRBJ1-1; possible D gene TRBD1, 5 bases. The CDR3 runs to 16 residues. Trimming removed 2 bases from V and 1 base from J, with 14 bases in between. Germline V gives CDR1 SGHTA, CDR2 FQGTGA. This CDR3 is CASSLSGQGPNTEAFF. CDR3 DNA sequence: TGTGCCAGCAGCTTATCAGGGCAGGGCCCGAACACTGAAGCTTTCTTT. The whole variable domain, remainder taken from reference TRBV7-3 and TRBJ1-1, is GAGVSQTPSNKVTEKGKYVELRCDPISGHTALYWYRQSLGQGPEFLIYFQGTGAADDSGLPNDRFFAVRPEGSVSTLKIQRTERGDSAVYLCASSLSGQGPNTEAFFGQGTRLTVV.